Below, one T cell receptor (beta chain) is given with its context. The data were produced by immunoSEQ multiplex PCR, yet TCRdb's version contains in-frame clones alone and is incomplete. The profile shows around 300,000 clones, 90% of them singletons. The sample comes from a study of blood T cell repertoires in COVID-19. The V and J ends lost 5 bases and 5 bases respectively, with 16 bases between them. Germline-derived CDR1 and CDR2 are SGHRS and YFSETQ. The CDR3 has 15 residues. The receptor was isolated from a woman between 40 and 55 years old with acute or convalescent COVID-19. The sample was peripheral blood. V gene TRBV5-1 combines with J gene TRBJ1-4; D is uncertain. The CDR3 DNA is TGCGCCAGCAGAGCTATCGGTACTATAAATGAAAAACTGTTTTTT. Translation gives CASRAIGTINEKLFF.